These 27 T cell receptor beta chains came from one sample sequenced in a study of shared clonotypes between healthy human individuals. Naive CD8 cells comprised CD45RO-negative, CCR7-positively selected cells, excluding terminally differentiated effector memory CD45RA+ cells. Data came from immunoSEQ multiplex PCR; TCRdb stores just in-frame clones and leaves some out. This sample has about 1,900,000 clones, with about 94% found just once. Material for sequencing was naive CD8+ T cells sorted from blood. The receptors were sampled from a man aged 18 to 29 in good health.

Notes on this clone: The same CDR3 is also encoded by other DNA sequences in this sample. The rearrangement links TRBV27 to TRBJ1-5, with D uncertain. Germline V gene sequence: CDR1 MNHEY, CDR2 SMNVEV (reference sequence). Trimming removed 0 bases at V and 3 bases at J, with 3 bases between. CDR3 length: 13 residues. The chain's CDR3 is CASSLSPNQPQHF. Written as DNA, the CDR3 is TGTGCCAGCAGTTTATCACCCAATCAGCCCCAGCATTTT.

This chain connects TRBV4-1 to TRBJ2-5; 8 bases agree with TRBD2. The V gene's germline CDR1 is MGHRA and CDR2 YSYEKL. With 0 bases clipped from V and 5 bases from J, the junction kept 2 bases outside the gene matches. CDR3 length equals 14 residues. The CDR3 DNA reads TGCGCCAGCAGCCAAGAACCTAGCGGGGAGACCCAGTACTTC. It codes for CASSQEPSGETQYF.

This clone was observed a handful of times. The chain uses TRBV29-1 and TRBJ2-7; D is unresolved. CDR3 length: 11 residues. Trimming left V 4 bases short and J 6 bases short, with 10 bases between. From germline, CDR1 is SQVTM and CDR2 ANQGSEA. The CDR3 reads CSVGAVFEQYF. CDR3 coding DNA: TGCAGCGTTGGTGCGGTGTTCGAGCAGTACTTC.

With respect to this clone: The identical CDR3 is also encoded by other nucleotide sequences in the sample. The chain has TRBV7-6 and TRBJ2-7; D is unclear. Trimming removed 0 bases from V and 0 bases from J, with 9 bases in between. The CDR3 consists of 15 residues. Germline V gene lookup returns CDR1 SGHVS and CDR2 FNYEAQ. CDR3 sequence reads: CASSLAQGTSYEQYF. CDR3 in DNA: TGTGCCAGCAGCTTAGCCCAAGGTACCTCCTACGAGCAGTACTTC.

The rearrangement joins TRBV2 to TRBJ2-2; D is possibly TRBD2 (5 bases). Germline loops: CDR1 SNHLY, CDR2 FYNNEI. The CDR3 extends over 17 amino acids. V was shortened by 4 bases and J by 6 bases, with 21 bases between the two germline ends. CDR3 loop: CASSGIDYESLPGELFF. CDR3 in DNA: TGTGCCAGCAGTGGTATAGACTATGAGTCACTTCCCGGGGAGCTGTTTTTT.

The chain joins TRBV27 to TRBJ1-2; 7 bases are shared with TRBD1. Germline loops: CDR1 MNHEY, CDR2 SMNVEV (reference sequence). The CDR3 has 12 amino acids. The J segment lost 7 bases and the V segment lost 5 bases, leaving 4 bases of the junction unmatched. The CDR3 DNA reads as TGTGCCAGCAGTCCAGACAGGGTTGGCTACACCTTC. Its translation: CASSPDRVGYTF.

J is TRBJ2-1 and V is TRBV9; maybe TRBD1 (5 bases). The germline V gene encodes CDR1 SGDLS and CDR2 YYNGEE. This CDR3 contains 13 residues. V shed 3 bases and J shed 8 bases, with 12 bases lying between them. The CDR3 is CASSAEGVDEQFF. In DNA form, the CDR3 reads TGTGCCAGCAGCGCCGAAGGGGTCGATGAGCAGTTCTTC. Variable domain in full (rest from reference TRBV9 and TRBJ2-1): DSGVTQTPKHLITATGQRVTLRCSPRSGDLSVYWYQQSLDQGLQFLIQYYNGEERAKGNILERFSAQQFPDLHSELNLSSLELGDSALYFCASSAEGVDEQFFGPGTRLTVL.

This chain links TRBV4-1 with TRBJ2-3; D might be TRBD2 (5 bases). Germline V gene sequence: CDR1 MGHRA, CDR2 YSYEKL. Deletions cut 1 base from V and 5 bases from J, with 10 bases between. The CDR3 runs to 14 residues. In DNA, the CDR3 is TGCGCCAGCAGCCAAGTAATCGGGGTAGATACGCAGTATTTT. This sequence encodes CASSQVIGVDTQYF.

The chain employs TRBV21-1 and TRBJ2-7; no check of the table's D call, TRBD2, against the DNA was made. TRBV21-1 is classified as a pseudogene. This CDR3 is built from 17 residues. CDR3 nucleotides: TGTGCCAGCAGCAAAGGCCGGGGCTGCGGGGCAACCTGCGAGCAGTACTTC. Protein sequence: CASSKGRGCGATCEQYF.

The chain combines TRBV6-1 with TRBJ2-5, with D perhaps TRBD2 (5 bases). CDR1 is MNHNS, CDR2 SASEGT, per germline. The CDR3 is 15 amino acids. Trimming removed 2 bases at V and 4 bases at J, with 14 bases between. The CDR3 region has the DNA TGTGCCAGCAGTGAAAGCCCTGGAGGTGGAGAGACCCAGTACTTC. Translating it yields CASSESPGGGETQYF.

This clone was detected only once. This CDR3 is also generated by other DNA sequences in the sample. The chain couples TRBV6-1 to TRBJ2-5, with D unresolved. The germline V gene encodes CDR1 MNHNS and CDR2 SASEGT. Deletions cut 7 bases from V and 4 bases from J, with 4 bases between. The CDR3 has 10 residues. The CDR3 DNA reads TGTGCCAGCACTCGAGAGACCCAGTACTTC. Translated, it gives CASTRETQYF.

The chain combines TRBV30 with TRBJ2-2; D not resolved. Deletions cut 8 bases from V and 1 base from J, with 11 bases between. CDR3 length: 13 amino acids. The germline CDR1 and CDR2 sequences are GTSNPN and SVGIG (reference sequence). This CDR3 reads CAHGTENTGELFF. In DNA, the CDR3 is TGTGCCCACGGCACAGAGAACACCGGGGAGCTGTTTTTT.

The V call is TRBV7-2, the J call TRBJ2-7; 8 bases match TRBD2. This CDR3 spans 16 amino acids. Unmatched junction bases numbered 13, after V lost 4 bases and J lost 5 bases. Germline CDR1 is SGHTA and CDR2 is FQGNSA. This CDR3 is CASSSLSGRGENEQYF. The CDR3 DNA reads as TGTGCCAGCAGCTCGCTATCGGGGCGGGGGGAAAACGAGCAGTACTTC. The variable domain in full, with the rest retrieved from reference TRBV7-2 and TRBJ2-7, is GAGVSQSPSNKVTEKGKDVELRCDPISGHTALYWYRQSLGQGLEFLIYFQGNSAPDKSGLPSDRFSAERTGGSVSTLTIQRTQQEDSAVYLCASSSLSGRGENEQYFGPGTRLTVT.

The CDR3 DNA is TGTGCCAGCAGTTTATTCGCGGACTCCTACAATGAGCAGTTCTTC. This translates into CASSLFADSYNEQFF. The chain joins TRBV27 to TRBJ2-1; D is unresolved. Germline V gives CDR1 MNHEY, CDR2 SMNVEV (reference sequence). The germline V and J ends were trimmed by 1 base and 0 bases, with 7 bases remaining between them. The CDR3 has 15 amino acids.

J is TRBJ1-2 and V is TRBV30; D possibly corresponds to TRBD1 (5 bases). The germline V gene has CDR1 GTSNPN and CDR2 SVGIG (reference sequence). The CDR3 has 12 amino acids. V was clipped by 5 bases and J by 8 bases, with 15 bases between them. DNA for the CDR3: TGTGCCTGGGGGCCCGGGGGAAAGGGCTACACCTTC. It is translated as CAWGPGGKGYTF.

The chain uses TRBV5-5 and TRBJ1-1; perhaps TRBD1 as D (5 bases). The ends were cut back, 1 base at V and 7 bases at J, with 8 bases in the middle. Germline loops: CDR1 SGHKS, CDR2 YYEKEE (reference sequence). The CDR3 has 12 amino acids. The CDR3 DNA sequence: TGTGCCAGCAGCTTGATGGGGCGTGAAGCTTTCTTT. Its translation: CASSLMGREAFF.

V is TRBV9 and J is TRBJ2-1; 8 positions agree with TRBD2. This CDR3 comprises 14 residues. V gave up 2 bases and J gave up 6 bases; unmatched junction bases: 4. Germline lookup yields CDR1 SGDLS and CDR2 YYNGEE. This CDR3 reads CASSVSGLANEQFF. CDR3 DNA: TGTGCCAGCAGCGTCAGTGGACTAGCCAATGAGCAGTTCTTC.

The chain recombines TRBV27 with TRBJ2-7; 10 bases line up with TRBD2. The ends lost 6 bases at V and 2 bases at J; junction bases unmatched: 10. Germline V gene lookup returns CDR1 MNHEY and CDR2 SMNVEV (reference sequence). This CDR3 comprises 16 residues. DNA for the CDR3: TGTGCCAGCAGGGGGGGGAGCGGGAGGGACGCCTACGAGCAGTACTTC. This translates into CASRGGSGRDAYEQYF.

As for this clone: The sample has other DNA sequences that encode this CDR3 too. The rearrangement uses TRBV7-9 and TRBJ2-7; a possible D gene is TRBD2 (5 bases). Looked up from germline, CDR1 is SEHNR and CDR2 is FQNEAQ (reference sequence). V was clipped by 4 bases and J by 0 bases, with 7 bases between them. The CDR3 spans 13 residues. CDR3 region: CASSSRGSYEQYF. For the CDR3, the DNA is TGTGCCAGCAGCTCTCGGGGCTCCTACGAGCAGTACTTC. Drawing the rest from reference TRBV7-9 and TRBJ2-7, the complete variable domain is DTGVSQNPRHKITKRGQNVTFRCDPISEHNRLYWYRQTLGQGPEFLTYFQNEAQLEKSRLLSDRFSAERPKGSFSTLEIQRTEQGDSAMYLCASSSRGSYEQYFGPGTRLTVT.

The rearrangement uses TRBV27 and TRBJ2-3; 8 bases align to TRBD2. There are 14 residues in the CDR3. The V gene's germline CDR1 is MNHEY and CDR2 SMNVEV (reference sequence). V dropped 4 bases and J dropped 6; count of bases not matched to a gene: 6. The CDR3 here is CASSSRGGYDTQYF. The CDR3 DNA follows: TGTGCCAGCAGTTCACGGGGGGGCTACGATACGCAGTATTTT.

The chain couples TRBV4-3 to TRBJ2-1, with 7 bases that match TRBD2. Germline V gives CDR1 LGHNA, CDR2 YSLEER. This CDR3 comprises 19 residues. The V segment lost 0 bases and the J segment 2 bases; nucleotides outside the gene matches: 13. The CDR3 region has the DNA TGCGCCAGCAGCCAAGATCTAAGCGGGACCGACATGGCCTACAATGAGCAGTTCTTC. The encoded protein is CASSQDLSGTDMAYNEQFF.

The CDR3 reads CAISESTTTTYEQYF. CDR3 nucleotides: TGTGCCATCAGTGAGTCGACTACAACTACCTACGAGCAGTACTTC. This chain links TRBV10-3 with TRBJ2-7; possible D gene TRBD2, 5 bases. The CDR3 covers 15 residues. Germline V CDR1 and CDR2: ENHRY, SYGVKD. V was pared by 0 bases and J by 2 bases, with 11 bases between.

Of note for this clone: The same CDR3 can be traced to other DNA sequences in this sample. The gene calls are TRBV7-8 and TRBJ2-5; 9 bases match TRBD2. The ends lost 4 bases at V and 2 bases at J; junction bases unmatched: 2. CDR3 length: 14 amino acids. Germline-derived CDR1 and CDR2 are SGHVS and FQNEAQ. As DNA, the CDR3 is TGTGCCAGCAGCTCGACTAGCGGTCAAGAGACCCAGTACTTC. Translated: CASSSTSGQETQYF.

V gene TRBV14 combines with J gene TRBJ2-7; D call uncertain. Germline V CDR1 and CDR2: SGHDN, FVKESK. The CDR3 has 16 residues. The germline V and J ends were trimmed by 0 bases and 0 bases, with 12 bases remaining between them. CDR3 residues: CASSQDWSDNSYEQYF. CDR3 nucleotide sequence: TGTGCCAGCAGCCAAGATTGGTCCGACAACTCCTACGAGCAGTACTTC.

The chain has TRBV7-9 and TRBJ2-2, with 9 nucleotides matching TRBD1. The germline V gene encodes CDR1 SEHNR and CDR2 FQNEAQ (reference sequence). The CDR3 sequence is 15 residues long. After removal of 0 bases from V and 6 bases from J, the junction contained 2 bases not matched to a gene. CDR3 in amino acids: CASSLADRGAGELFF. The CDR3, as DNA: TGTGCCAGCAGCTTAGCGGACAGGGGTGCCGGGGAGCTGTTTTTT.

The genes are TRBV7-2 and TRBJ2-5; 10 bases align to TRBD1. The V gene's germline CDR1 is SGHTA and CDR2 FQGNSA. The CDR3 loop spans 15 amino acids. The J segment lost 4 bases and the V segment lost 4 bases, leaving 6 bases of the junction unmatched. In nucleotides, the CDR3 is TGTGCCAGCAGCTCGGGGACAGGGGTTCGAGAGACCCAGTACTTC. This encodes CASSSGTGVRETQYF.

A single count supports this clone. The identical CDR3 is also encoded by other nucleotide sequences in the sample. The gene calls are TRBV11-2 and TRBJ2-7; D ambiguous. The CDR3 extends over 12 amino acids. Germline CDR1 is SGHAT and CDR2 is FQNNGV. Trimming removed 1 base from V and 5 bases from J, with 6 bases in between. The CDR3 is CASSLVGDEQYF. The DNA for the CDR3 is TGTGCCAGCAGCTTAGTGGGTGACGAGCAGTACTTC.